Below are 3 T cell receptor beta chains sequenced from a single sample in a study of T cells in localized non-small cell lung cancer. Profiled with immunoSEQ multiplex PCR; TCRdb holds only in-frame clones, not every one. This sample yields 60,000 to 65,000 clones, of which 75% to 90% are seen a single time; around 1.8% belongs to the top ten. Sequenced material: peripheral blood, taken before any cancer treatment. These receptors came from a woman aged 40 to 75 with stage I lung adenocarcinoma.

The table lists this clone with a count of one. This sequence joins TRBV7-2 and TRBJ2-1; TRBD1 is a possible D gene (6 bases). The V gene lost 0 bases and the J gene lost 5 bases, with 11 bases spanning the gap. CDR3 length equals 15 residues. Germline V CDR1 and CDR2: SGHTA, FQGNSA. The CDR3 coding sequence is TGTGCCAGCAGCTTAGCGGGGGCAGCCAACAATGAGCAGTTCTTC. Protein sequence: CASSLAGAANNEQFF.

This sequence joins TRBV7-2 and TRBJ2-7; D is undetermined. The germline V and J ends were trimmed by 4 bases and 0 bases, with 7 bases remaining between them. In germline, CDR1 is SGHTA, CDR2 FQGNSA. This CDR3 is 13 amino acids long. Here the CDR3 DNA reads TGTGCCAGCAGCTCGTTTAACTCCTACGAGCAGTACTTC. Translation: CASSSFNSYEQYF.

In nucleotides, the CDR3 is TGTGCCAGCAGCTTAAACACAGGGAGGGGCACTGAAGCTTTCTTT. Protein product: CASSLNTGRGTEAFF. The chain combines TRBV7-9 with TRBJ1-1, with D tentatively TRBD1 (6 bases). The CDR3 is 15 residues long. V was cut by 2 bases and J by 4 bases, with 14 bases left in between. The germline gives CDR1 SEHNR, CDR2 FQNEAQ (reference sequence). The complete variable domain, with remaining parts taken from reference TRBV7-9 and TRBJ1-1, reads DTGVSQNPRHKITKRGQNVTFRCDPISEHNRLYWYRQTLGQGPEFLTYFQNEAQLEKSRLLSDRFSAERPKGSFSTLEIQRTEQGDSAMYLCASSLNTGRGTEAFFGQGTRLTVV.